Listed below are T cell receptor beta chains from one sample, sequenced in a study of shared clonotypes between healthy human individuals. Only in-frame clones appear in the TCRdb table, and some are missing; sequencing was by immunoSEQ multiplex PCR. The profile shows 2.5 million or so clones, 85% to 95% of them singletons. The sample was naive CD4+ T cells sorted from blood. The receptor set was obtained from a man between 18 and 29 years old in good health. The CDR3 runs from the conserved cysteine through the conserved F or W. A D gene is named only where the DNA matches it firmly. Not every row has a clone size; where given, it reads once, few, many or a size class.

d_gene: TRBD1; j_gene: TRBJ2-1; abundance: -; v_gene: TRBV25-1; CDR3nt: TGTGCCAGCAGTGGTCGACAGGGGGCGAATGAGCAGTTCTTC; CDR3aa: CASSGRQGANEQFF
d_gene: TRBD1; j_gene: TRBJ2-1; abundance: -; v_gene: TRBV6-1; CDR3nt: TGTGCCAGCATGGTACAGGGGCGCCACAATGAGCAGTTCTTC; CDR3aa: CASMVQGRHNEQFF
d_gene: -; j_gene: TRBJ2-7; abundance: -; v_gene: TRBV10-3; CDR3nt: TGTGCCATCAGCCCCCGGTACGGCTCCTACGAGCAGTACTTC; CDR3aa: CAISPRYGSYEQYF
d_gene: TRBD1; j_gene: TRBJ1-4; abundance: few; v_gene: TRBV5-1; CDR3nt: TGCGCCAGCAGCCGCGGACAGGGGACAACTAATGAAAAACTGTTTTTT; CDR3aa: CASSRGQGTTNEKLFF
d_gene: TRBD2; j_gene: TRBJ2-1; abundance: -; v_gene: TRBV9; CDR3nt: TGTGCCAGCAGCGTAGGACTAGCGCCTTACAATGAGCAGTTCTTC; CDR3aa: CASSVGLAPYNEQFF
d_gene: TRBD1; j_gene: TRBJ1-6; abundance: -; v_gene: TRBV6-6; CDR3nt: TGTGCCAGCAGTTCCCAGGGGGCCAATTCACCCCTCCACTTT; CDR3aa: CASSSQGANSPLHF
d_gene: TRBD1; j_gene: TRBJ2-7; abundance: -; v_gene: TRBV6-5; CDR3nt: TGTGCCAGCAGTTACAGAGACAGGGACTACGAGCAGTACTTC; CDR3aa: CASSYRDRDYEQYF
d_gene: -; j_gene: TRBJ2-7; abundance: -; v_gene: TRBV6-6; CDR3nt: TGTGCCAGCAGTTACACCCCCCGGGGGACCCACTACGAGCAGTACTTC; CDR3aa: CASSYTPRGTHYEQYF
d_gene: -; j_gene: TRBJ2-1; abundance: -; v_gene: TRBV18; CDR3nt: TGTGCCAGCTCACCGGCAGGGAGTAATGAGCAGTTCTTC; CDR3aa: CASSPAGSNEQFF
d_gene: TRBD1; j_gene: TRBJ1-5; abundance: once; v_gene: TRBV6-1; CDR3nt: TGTGCCAGCAGTTGGGACAGGGATCAGCCCCAGCATTTT; CDR3aa: CASSWDRDQPQHF
d_gene: TRBD2; j_gene: TRBJ2-5; abundance: -; v_gene: TRBV5-1; CDR3nt: TGCGCCAGCAGCCTTCGAGAGGCGGCTAGCGGGGGGACCCAGTACTTC; CDR3aa: CASSLREAASGGTQYF
d_gene: -; j_gene: TRBJ2-1; abundance: -; v_gene: TRBV10-3; CDR3nt: TGTGCCATCAGGGAACAGGGACTAACAAACAATGAGCAGTTCTTC; CDR3aa: CAIREQGLTNNEQFF
d_gene: TRBD1; j_gene: TRBJ1-6; abundance: -; v_gene: TRBV7-8; CDR3nt: TGTGCCAGCAGCTGGGACGGGGACAGGGAGAGCTCCTATAATTCACCCCTCCACTTT; CDR3aa: CASSWDGDRESSYNSPLHF
d_gene: TRBD2; j_gene: TRBJ2-7; abundance: -; v_gene: TRBV2; CDR3nt: TGTGCCAGCAGCGGGACTAGCTGGGACTACGAGCAGTACTTC; CDR3aa: CASSGTSWDYEQYF
d_gene: -; j_gene: TRBJ2-7; abundance: -; v_gene: TRBV28; CDR3nt: TGTGCCAGCAGGGGGACGGCGACCTACGAGCAGTACTTC; CDR3aa: CASRGTATYEQYF
d_gene: -; j_gene: TRBJ2-5; abundance: once; v_gene: TRBV10-1; CDR3nt: TGCGCCAGCAGTGAGTCAGGGACACTCGTGGAGACCCAGTACTTC; CDR3aa: CASSESGTLVETQYF
d_gene: -; j_gene: TRBJ1-6; abundance: -; v_gene: TRBV6-1; CDR3nt: TGTGCCAGCAGTGAAGTTGACCATAATTCACCCCTCCACTTT; CDR3aa: CASSEVDHNSPLHF
d_gene: -; j_gene: TRBJ2-3; abundance: -; v_gene: TRBV7-9; CDR3nt: TGTGCCAGCAGCTTACCTAGGGCTCAGGGAGATACGCAGTATTTT; CDR3aa: CASSLPRAQGDTQYF